The 21 T cell receptor beta chains below were found in one sample sequenced in a study of T cells in localized non-small cell lung cancer. Assay used: immunoSEQ multiplex PCR; TCRdb lists only in-frame clones, some missing. The profile shows roughly 4,200 clones, 35% to 45% of them singletons. The sequencing used lung tumor tissue, collected before any cancer treatment. The receptors were gathered from a woman between 35 and 75 years old with stage I lung adenocarcinoma.

This chain uses TRBV14 with TRBJ2-7, with D unclear. The CDR3 loop spans 11 amino acids. Per the germline V gene, CDR1 is SGHDN and CDR2 is FVKESK. V was shortened by 4 bases and J by 4 bases, with 5 bases between the two germline ends. The CDR3 DNA sequence: TGTGCCAGCAGCCGGGGATACGAGCAGTACTTC. Protein sequence: CASSRGYEQYF.

V and J are TRBV9 and TRBJ2-1, with 8 bases identical to TRBD2. This CDR3 has 15 amino acids. The junction had 7 bases not matched to a gene; V was cut back by 5 bases and J by 3 bases. Germline V gene sequence: CDR1 SGDLS, CDR2 YYNGEE. In DNA, the CDR3 is TGTGCCAGCAGACCCACTAGCGGCGACTACAATGAGCAGTTCTTC. It is translated as CASRPTSGDYNEQFF.

The table lists this clone with a few counts. The chain uses TRBV11-3 and TRBJ2-5; 7 bases fit TRBD2. The V gene end was trimmed by 3 bases and the J gene end by 5 bases; junction bases not matched to a gene: 12. The CDR3 has 16 amino acids. Germline V gives CDR1 SGHNT, CDR2 YENEEA. The CDR3 DNA is TGTGCCAGCAGCTTGGGCGGGAGTGTGAGACGGGAGACCCAGTACTTC. Protein product: CASSLGGSVRRETQYF.

This chain connects TRBV10-2 to TRBJ2-1; 11 bases agree with TRBD2. CDR3 length equals 15 residues. V was clipped by 8 bases and J by 7 bases; unmatched bases: 10. Germline V gene data show CDR1 as WSHSY and CDR2 as SAAADI. The CDR3 here is CASREATSGTNEQFF. The CDR3 nucleotides are TGCGCCAGCCGGGAGGCGACTAGCGGGACTAATGAGCAGTTCTTC.

The gene calls are TRBV15 and TRBJ1-1; 7 bases line up with TRBD1. Germline CDR1 and CDR2: LNHNV and YYDKDF (reference sequence). Germline trimming cut 3 bases from V and 6 bases from J; bases unmatched to any gene: 10. The CDR3 has 15 residues. This chain's CDR3 is CATSRGGRTGSEAFF. In nucleotides, the CDR3 is TGTGCCACCAGCAGGGGGGGGCGGACAGGCTCTGAAGCTTTCTTT.

V gene TRBV29-1 combines with J gene TRBJ2-1; TRBD2 agrees at 11 bases. Germline assignment: CDR1 SQVTM and CDR2 ANQGSEA. With 3 bases clipped from V and 5 bases from J, the junction kept 9 bases outside the gene matches. The CDR3 consists of 16 residues. CDR3 sequence reads: CSVEGLAERQNNEQFF. In DNA form, the CDR3 reads TGCAGCGTTGAGGGACTAGCGGAGAGACAGAACAATGAGCAGTTCTTC.

This sequence joins TRBV28 and TRBJ1-1; D uncertain. V lost 7 bases to trimming and J lost 7 bases, with 13 bases between them. The germline V gene has CDR1 MDHEN and CDR2 SYDVKM. The CDR3 runs 12 residues. In DNA, the CDR3 is TGTGCCAGCATCTACCGGCGGGGTGAAGCTTTCTTT. Translated: CASIYRRGEAFF.

This chain connects TRBV28 to TRBJ2-3, with TRBD1 matching over 12 bases. Looked up from germline, CDR1 is MDHEN and CDR2 is SYDVKM. The V gene end was trimmed by 7 bases and the J gene end by 9 bases; junction bases not matched to a gene: 14. This CDR3 contains 16 residues. The CDR3 is CASMRTGTGGYGTQYF. DNA for the CDR3: TGTGCCAGCATGAGGACTGGGACAGGGGGCTATGGGACGCAGTATTTT.

CDR3 in amino acids: CSALLNSGYEQYF. CDR3 DNA sequence: TGCAGCGCTCTCCTTAATAGCGGATACGAGCAGTACTTC. The chain joins TRBV29-1 to TRBJ2-7; D is possibly TRBD2 (6 bases). This CDR3 has 13 residues. V dropped 7 bases and J dropped 4 bases, with 17 bases sitting between them. Germline V CDR1 and CDR2: SQVTM, ANQGSEA.

The chain links TRBV19 to TRBJ2-7; the D gene could be TRBD1 or TRBD2 (5 bases each). Germline lookup yields CDR1 LNHDA and CDR2 SQIVND (reference sequence). V was pared by 6 bases and J by 0 bases, with 15 bases between. CDR3 length: 15 amino acids. CDR3: CASRDVGGNSYEQYF. The CDR3 nucleotides are TGTGCCAGTAGGGATGTTGGGGGTAACTCCTACGAGCAGTACTTC.

The chain is built from TRBV29-1 and TRBJ1-5; D is uncertain. Germline V gene data show CDR1 as SQVTM and CDR2 as ANQGSEA. Trimming removed 4 bases from V and 6 bases from J, with 13 bases in between. The CDR3 length is 13 residues. The chain's CDR3 is CSVGLQEGQPQHF. The CDR3 bases are TGCAGCGTTGGACTCCAGGAGGGTCAGCCCCAGCATTTT. The variable domain in full, with the rest retrieved from reference TRBV29-1 and TRBJ1-5, is SAVISQKPSRDICQRGTSLTIQCQVDSQVTMMFWYRQQPGQSLTLIATANQGSEATYESGFVIDKFPISRPNLTFSTLTVSNMSPEDSSIYLCSVGLQEGQPQHFGDGTRLSIL.

V gene TRBV10-2 combines with J gene TRBJ2-6; 9 nucleotides agree with TRBD2. Germline V gene data show CDR1 as WSHSY and CDR2 as SAAADI. This CDR3 region has 20 residues. V gave up 4 bases and J gave up 0 bases; unmatched junction bases: 13. CDR3 loop: CASSGSGGGRVRSGANVLTF. The DNA for the CDR3 is TGCGCCAGCAGTGGTTCGGGCGGCGGGAGGGTCCGCTCTGGGGCCAACGTCCTGACTTTC.

This chain joins TRBV19 and TRBJ2-4; D is unresolved. Germline loops: CDR1 LNHDA, CDR2 SQIVND (reference sequence). This CDR3 region has 13 residues. V was cut by 5 bases and J by 10 bases, with 15 bases left in between. The CDR3 region is CASSDEWSPIQYF. CDR3 DNA sequence: TGTGCCAGTAGTGACGAGTGGTCACCTATTCAGTACTTC.

The CDR3 DNA reads TGTGCCAGTAGTATTCGAAGCGACATTCAGTACTTC. It translates to CASSIRSDIQYF. The J gene is TRBJ2-4, the V gene TRBV19; unclear D gene. CDR3 size: 12 residues. CDR1 and CDR2 from the germline V gene are LNHDA and SQIVND (reference sequence). Trimming stripped 3 bases from V and 8 bases from J, with 8 bases between.

With respect to this clone: The germline gene is not matched at one end of the junction; a read error may be the cause. The genes are TRBV28 and TRBJ2-1; D is perhaps TRBD1 or TRBD2 (5 bases each). Germline CDR1 reads MDHEN; CDR2 reads SYDVKM. This CDR3 region has 17 residues. The CDR3 DNA is TGTGCCAGCAGAGTCCCCTTGGGGGAGAGCTCCTACAATGAACAGTTCTTC. Translating it yields CASRVPLGESSYNEQFF.

In its sample, this clone was seen a few times. The V call is TRBV6-1, the J call TRBJ1-1; TRBD1 is a possible D gene (5 bases). The length of the CDR3 is 15 residues. The ends were cut back, 1 base at V and 10 bases at J, with 19 bases in the middle. Germline CDR1 reads MNHNS; CDR2 reads SASEGT. CDR3 DNA: TGTGCCAGCAGTGAAGATTGGGGCAGGTTCCCAGGAGCTTTCTTT. The encoded protein is CASSEDWGRFPGAFF.

V and J are TRBV6-8 and TRBJ2-4; no clear D gene. Trimming cost V 6 bases and J 2 bases, with 17 bases left between them. CDR1 is MNHGY and CDR2 is SAAAGT in the germline V gene. The CDR3 totals 16 residues. The CDR3 loop reads CASRLGPYPTKNIQYF. CDR3 DNA sequence: TGTGCCAGCAGGCTAGGACCGTACCCCACCAAAAACATTCAGTACTTC.

By share, this clone counts as medium-sized (0.01 to 0.1%). The V call is TRBV7-2, the J call TRBJ2-5, with TRBD1 identical over 7 bases. The length of the CDR3 is 13 residues. The trim removed 4 bases at V and 9 bases at J, leaving 8 bases unmatched. Germline loops: CDR1 SGHTA, CDR2 FQGNSA. CDR3 coding DNA: TGTGCCAGCAGCTCAGGGGGAGAGGGGGCCCAGTACTTC. Protein sequence: CASSSGGEGAQYF.

This chain links TRBV10-3 with TRBJ1-2; D not certain. The CDR3 contains 13 residues. CDR1 ENHRY and CDR2 SYGVKD come from the germline V gene. The V gene lost 0 bases and the J gene lost 8 bases, with 10 bases spanning the gap. The CDR3 is CAISESGSWGYTF. As DNA, the CDR3 is TGTGCCATCAGTGAGTCCGGATCCTGGGGCTACACCTTC.

By share, this clone counts as medium-sized. This sequence joins TRBV11-3 and TRBJ2-2; tentatively, D is TRBD1 (5 bases). V dropped 2 bases and J dropped 6 bases, with 13 bases sitting between them. The CDR3 length is 15 residues. Germline-derived CDR1 and CDR2 are SGHNT and YENEEA. The CDR3 DNA follows: TGTGCCAGCAGCTTATCAGGGTACCTGGCCGGGGAGCTGTTTTTT. This sequence encodes CASSLSGYLAGELFF. Complete variable domain (other parts from reference TRBV11-3 and TRBJ2-2): EAGVVQSPRYKIIEKKQPVAFWCNPISGHNTLYWYLQNLGQGPELLIRYENEEAVDDSQLPKDRFSAERLKGVDSTLKIQPAELGDSAVYLCASSLSGYLAGELFFGEGSRLTVL.

This chain uses TRBV19 with TRBJ1-5; TRBD1 agrees at 8 bases. Unmatched junction bases numbered 4, after V lost 0 bases and J lost 6 bases. CDR1 LNHDA and CDR2 SQIVND come from the germline V gene (reference sequence). CDR3 length: 15 amino acids. In nucleotides, the CDR3 is TGTGCCAGTAGTATAGATCTGGGACAGGCTCAGCCCCAGCATTTT. The encoded protein is CASSIDLGQAQPQHF.